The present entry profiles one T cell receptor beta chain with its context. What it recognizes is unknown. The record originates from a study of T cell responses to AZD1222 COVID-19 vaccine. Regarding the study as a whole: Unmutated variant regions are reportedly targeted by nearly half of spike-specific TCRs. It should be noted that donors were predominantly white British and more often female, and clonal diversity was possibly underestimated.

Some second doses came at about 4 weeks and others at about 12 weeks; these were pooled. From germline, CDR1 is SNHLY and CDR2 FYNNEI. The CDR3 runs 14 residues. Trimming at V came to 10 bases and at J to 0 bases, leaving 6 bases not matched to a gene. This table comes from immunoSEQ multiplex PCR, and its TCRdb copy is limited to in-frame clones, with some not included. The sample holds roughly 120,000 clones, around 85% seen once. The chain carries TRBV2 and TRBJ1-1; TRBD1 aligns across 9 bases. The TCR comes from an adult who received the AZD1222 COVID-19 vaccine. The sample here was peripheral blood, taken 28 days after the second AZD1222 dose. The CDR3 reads CATGQGTMNTEAFF. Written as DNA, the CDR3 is TGTGCCACCGGACAGGGGACGATGAACACTGAAGCTTTCTTT.